One and the same sample provided the 18 T cell receptor beta chains below, sequenced in a study of T-cell reconstitution after alpha-beta-depleted transplantation in children. Unique molecular identifiers featured in how the TCRbeta library was prepared. One entry per CDR3 protein results from TCRdb running MiXCR on the PCR reads. Found here are approximately 630,000 distinct CDR3 sequences, around 13% of them singletons; the top ten hold 0.75% to 0.85%. The input for sequencing was PBMCs, taken before TCRalphabeta/CD19-depleted stem cell transplant. Every receptor here comes from a girl aged 2-10 years with congenital amegakaryocytic thrombocytopenia, due to receive a stem cell transplant.

This clonotype came up a few times. The chain links TRBV3-1 to TRBJ2-2; possibly TRBD1 for D (6 bases). The V end was cut by 3 bases, the J end by 8 bases, with 13 bases between. CDR3 length equals 14 residues. Germline V lookup: CDR1 LGHDT, CDR2 YNNKEL (reference sequence). The CDR3 sequence: CASSHRDTLGELFF. DNA of the CDR3: TGTGCCAGCAGCCACAGGGACACTTTGGGGGAGCTGTTTTTT.

V usage is TRBV15 and J usage is TRBJ2-7, with a weak D call TRBD2 (5 bases). CDR3 length: 14 residues. Germline V gene sequence: CDR1 LNHNV, CDR2 YYDKDF (reference sequence). Trimming shortened V by 0 bases and J by 2 bases, and 8 bases separated the two germline ends. The CDR3 protein is CATSRDWRAYEQYF. The CDR3 DNA reads TGTGCCACCAGCAGAGATTGGCGGGCCTACGAGCAGTACTTC.

On this clonotype itself: A much larger clonotype is one base distant, so this may be a read error. The CDR3 loop reads CASSGRPLPTGELFF. The CDR3 DNA reads TGTGCCAGCAGCGGAAGGCCCCTACCAACCGGGGAGCTGTTTTTT. This chain connects TRBV9 to TRBJ2-2; D gene uncertain. There are 15 residues in the CDR3. The V gene's germline CDR1 is SGDLS and CDR2 YYNGEE. The V end was cut by 3 bases, the J end by 5 bases, with 14 bases between.

This clonotype occurred many times. J is TRBJ2-3 and V is TRBV7-2; unclear D gene. The CDR3 has 12 amino acids. Germline V gene sequence: CDR1 SGHTA, CDR2 FQGNSA. The V gene lost 2 bases and the J gene lost 9 bases, with 9 bases spanning the gap. CDR3 in DNA: TGTGCCAGCAGCTTATATCTGGGCACGCAGTATTTT. Protein product: CASSLYLGTQYF.

Only a few counts were recorded for this clonotype. This chain links TRBV18 with TRBJ2-7; 16 bases match TRBD2. Germline CDR1 KGHSH, CDR2 LQKENI. The CDR3 spans 17 residues. The V gene end was trimmed by 3 bases and the J gene end by 1 base; junction bases not matched to a gene: 3. The CDR3 is CASSPGTSGRVSYEQYF. For the CDR3, the DNA is TGTGCCAGCTCACCGGGGACTAGCGGGAGGGTATCCTACGAGCAGTACTTC. The variable domain in full, with the rest retrieved from reference TRBV18 and TRBJ2-7, is NAGVMQNPRHLVRRRGQEARLRCSPMKGHSHVYWYRQLPEEGLKFMVYLQKENIIDESGMPKERFSAEFPKEGPSILRIQQVVRGDSAAYFCASSPGTSGRVSYEQYFGPGTRLTVT.

The chain combines TRBV28 with TRBJ2-7; 10 nucleotides match TRBD2. V dropped 6 bases and J dropped 3; count of bases not matched to a gene: 17. Germline values: CDR1 MDHEN, CDR2 SYDVKM. The length of the CDR3 is 18 residues. CDR3 amino acids: CASSSRTSGDGTFYEQYF. DNA for the CDR3: TGTGCCAGCAGCTCCAGGACTAGCGGAGATGGAACTTTCTACGAGCAGTACTTC.

The chain couples TRBV7-6 to TRBJ1-5, with D maybe TRBD1 (5 bases). Germline lookup yields CDR1 SGHVS and CDR2 FNYEAQ. V lost 5 bases to trimming and J lost 7 bases, with 12 bases between them. The CDR3 consists of 13 residues. CDR3 amino acids: CASSASDRQPQHF. CDR3 nucleotide sequence: TGTGCCAGCAGCGCATCAGACAGACAGCCCCAGCATTTT.

This clonotype was observed a few times. The V gene is TRBV3-1, the J gene TRBJ1-1; D is ambiguous. This CDR3 comprises 14 residues. Germline V lookup: CDR1 LGHDT, CDR2 YNNKEL (reference sequence). Trimming cost V 1 base and J 1 base, with 7 bases left between them. The DNA for the CDR3 is TGTGCCAGCAGCCAAGCGTGGAGGAACACTGAAGCTTTCTTT. Its translation is CASSQAWRNTEAFF.

This clonotype showed up many times. This chain links TRBV5-1 with TRBJ2-3, with TRBD2 as a possible D gene (7 bases). V shed 1 base and J shed 1 base, with 13 bases lying between them. The germline V gene encodes CDR1 SGHRS and CDR2 YFSETQ. The CDR3 totals 16 residues. This CDR3 reads CASSLNGGLRTDTQYF. The CDR3 region has the DNA TGCGCCAGCAGCTTGAACGGGGGGCTCCGCACAGATACGCAGTATTTT.

This chain connects TRBV24-1 to TRBJ2-1; TRBD2 matches 12 bases. This CDR3 comprises 16 residues. Per the germline V gene, CDR1 is KGHDR and CDR2 is SFDVKD. J was trimmed by 5 bases and V by 3 bases; bases with no gene match: 4. CDR3 DNA sequence: TGTGCCACCAGTGATATTACTAGCGGGGGGAACAATGAGCAGTTCTTC. Translating gives CATSDITSGGNNEQFF.

This chain joins TRBV12-3 or TRBV12-4 and TRBJ2-7; D may be TRBD1 (7 bases). The CDR3 extends over 14 amino acids. V was shortened by 4 bases and J by 4 bases, with 14 bases between the two germline ends. CDR3 nucleotides: TGTGCCAGCAGTTCCAACCAGGGGGGTTACGAGCAGTACTTC. This encodes CASSSNQGGYEQYF.

V is TRBV2 and J is TRBJ1-5; no clear D. V lost 3 bases and J 2 bases, leaving 14 bases between the germline ends. This CDR3 is built from 16 residues. Germline V gene data show CDR1 as SNHLY and CDR2 as FYNNEI. This CDR3 is CASSDPGREGNQPQHF. CDR3 DNA: TGTGCCAGCAGTGATCCTGGGCGAGAAGGCAATCAGCCCCAGCATTTT. The full variable domain, its missing parts supplied by reference TRBV2 and TRBJ1-5, is EPEVTQTPSHQVTQMGQEVILRCVPISNHLYFYWYRQILGQKVEFLVSFYNNEISEKSEIFDDQFSVERPDGSNFTLKIRSTKLEDSAMYFCASSDPGREGNQPQHFGDGTRLSIL.

This clonotype was detected a few times. The genes are TRBV5-4 and TRBJ2-2; D is uncertain. Per germline, CDR1 SGHNT and CDR2 YYREEE (reference sequence). V was shortened by 2 bases and J by 3 bases, with 11 bases between the two germline ends. The CDR3 is 15 residues long. CDR3 sequence reads: CASSLVSDDTGELFF. CDR3 sequence (DNA): TGTGCCAGCAGCTTAGTGTCGGATGACACCGGGGAGCTGTTTTTT.

This clonotype was counted many times. J is TRBJ2-2 and V is TRBV6-6, with D unclear. The germline gives CDR1 MNHNY, CDR2 SVGAGI (reference sequence). V was shortened by 4 bases and J by 4 bases, with 7 bases between the two germline ends. The CDR3 contains 13 residues. The CDR3 reads CASSWGGTGELFF. The DNA for the CDR3 is TGTGCCAGCAGTTGGGGTGGCACCGGGGAGCTGTTTTTT.

This clonotype was seen ten or more times. The rearrangement joins TRBV5-1 to TRBJ1-2; tentative D call: TRBD1 (5 bases). The V gene lost 0 bases and the J gene lost 6 bases, with 15 bases spanning the gap. The CDR3 is made up of 15 amino acids. CDR1 SGHRS and CDR2 YFSETQ come from the germline V gene. CDR3 sequence reads: CASSLEGTKPDGYTF. The CDR3 DNA follows: TGCGCCAGCAGCTTGGAAGGGACGAAGCCTGATGGCTACACCTTC.

This clonotype has a single count. The chain uses TRBV7-8 and TRBJ2-7; 14 bases are a match to TRBD2. Losses at the gene ends were 3 bases for V and 3 bases for J; bases not matched to a gene: 10. The CDR3 extends over 18 amino acids. Germline V gene sequence: CDR1 SGHVS, CDR2 FQNEAQ. In DNA form, the CDR3 reads TGTGCCAGCAGCTTGAGGACTAGCGGGAGGAGTAGGAGCTACGAGCAGTACTTC. Its translation is CASSLRTSGRSRSYEQYF.

This clonotype was observed many times. This rearrangement joins TRBV5-1 to TRBJ1-1; 7 bases map to TRBD1. V gave up 4 bases and J gave up 6 bases; unmatched junction bases: 6. CDR1 SGHRS and CDR2 YFSETQ come from the germline V gene. CDR3 size: 13 residues. The CDR3 spells CASSPNRGSEAFF. The DNA of the CDR3 is TGCGCCAGCAGCCCTAACAGGGGATCTGAAGCTTTCTTT.

The V and J genes are TRBV7-8 and TRBJ2-7; D is perhaps TRBD1 or TRBD2 (5 bases each). The CDR3 length is 13 residues. V shed 2 bases and J shed 6 bases, with 11 bases lying between them. In germline, CDR1 is SGHVS, CDR2 FQNEAQ. CDR3 in amino acids: CASSLLRDGEQYF. Written as DNA, the CDR3 is TGTGCCAGCAGCTTACTCCGGGACGGCGAGCAGTACTTC.